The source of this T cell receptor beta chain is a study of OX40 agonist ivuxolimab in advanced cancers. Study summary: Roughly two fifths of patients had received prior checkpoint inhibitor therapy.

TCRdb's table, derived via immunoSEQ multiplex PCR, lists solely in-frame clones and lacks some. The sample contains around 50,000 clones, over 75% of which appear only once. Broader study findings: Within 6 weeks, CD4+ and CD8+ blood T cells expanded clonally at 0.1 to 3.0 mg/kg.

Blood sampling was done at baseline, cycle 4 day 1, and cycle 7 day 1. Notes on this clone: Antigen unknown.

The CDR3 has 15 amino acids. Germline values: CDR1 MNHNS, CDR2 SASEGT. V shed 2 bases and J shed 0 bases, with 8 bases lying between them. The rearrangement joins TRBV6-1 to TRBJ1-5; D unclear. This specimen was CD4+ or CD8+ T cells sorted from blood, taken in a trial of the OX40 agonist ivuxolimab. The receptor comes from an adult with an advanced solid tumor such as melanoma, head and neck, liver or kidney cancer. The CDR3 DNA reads TGTGCCAGCAGTGAAAGGCAGAATAGCAATCAGCCCCAGCATTTT. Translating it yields CASSERQNSNQPQHF.